A single sample gave rise to the 5 T cell receptor beta chains below, sequenced in a study of T cell changes during pregnancy in multiple sclerosis. The repertoire was sequenced with immunoSEQ multiplex PCR; TCRdb's copy has only in-frame clones and lacks some. The profile covers 85,000 to 100,000 clones, with 92% appearing a single time and around 2.7% taken by the ten largest. This material consisted of peripheral blood, taken in the first trimester of pregnancy. The receptor source for this set is a female donor with multiple sclerosis, enrolled in a pregnancy study.

Worth noting for this clone: Compared with germline, one end of the junction differs, possibly owing to a read error. J is TRBJ2-1 and V is TRBV2; tentatively, D is TRBD1 (5 bases). CDR1 is SNHLY, CDR2 FYNNEI, per germline. CDR3 length equals 13 residues. The CDR3 reads CAGSVGRGNEQFF. The CDR3 coding sequence is TGTGCCGGCAGTGTCGGAAGGGGCAATGAGCAGTTCTTC. Full variable domain (remainder filled in from reference TRBV2 and TRBJ2-1): EPEVTQTPSHQVTQMGQEVILRCVPISNHLYFYWYRQILGQKVEFLVSFYNNEISEKSEIFDDQFSVERPDGSNFTLKIRSTKLEDSAMYFCAGSVGRGNEQFFGPGTRLTVL.

The gene calls are TRBV25-1 and TRBJ1-5, with 7 bases aligning to TRBD1. The trim removed 4 bases at V and 2 bases at J, leaving 2 bases unmatched. Germline CDR1 MGHDK, CDR2 SYGVNS. This CDR3 has 14 amino acids. In DNA form, the CDR3 reads TGTGCCAGCAGTGTAGGGACAGGCAATCAGCCCCAGCATTTT. This sequence encodes CASSVGTGNQPQHF. Drawing the rest from reference TRBV25-1 and TRBJ1-5, the complete variable domain is EADIYQTPRYLVIGTGKKITLECSQTMGHDKMYWYQQDPGMELHLIHYSYGVNSTEKGDLSSESTVSRIRTEHFPLTLESARPSHTSQYLCASSVGTGNQPQHFGDGTRLSIL.

The chain combines TRBV28 with TRBJ2-5; TRBD1 aligns across 8 bases. V dropped 4 bases and J dropped 4; count of bases not matched to a gene: 8. This CDR3 contains 15 residues. CDR1 is MDHEN and CDR2 is SYDVKM in the germline V gene. The CDR3 region is CASSWTGRLRETQYF. CDR3 DNA: TGTGCCAGCAGTTGGACAGGGCGGTTAAGAGAGACCCAGTACTTC.

The CDR3 coding sequence is TGTGCCAGCAGGTCCCCTTTGACAGAACCCTCCTACGAGCAGTACTTC. Translated, it gives CASRSPLTEPSYEQYF. The V and J genes are TRBV2 and TRBJ2-7; possible D gene TRBD1, 5 bases. V lost 6 bases, J lost 0 bases, and 18 bases lay in between. The CDR3 sequence is 16 residues long. Germline CDR1 and CDR2: SNHLY and FYNNEI.

The chain joins TRBV2 to TRBJ2-7; a weak D match, TRBD1 (7 bases). Trimming shortened V by 0 bases and J by 2 bases, and 26 bases separated the two germline ends. Per the germline V gene, CDR1 is SNHLY and CDR2 is FYNNEI. The CDR3 is made up of 20 amino acids. This CDR3 is CASSEARVGRGAKIPYEQYF. In nucleotides, the CDR3 is TGTGCCAGCAGTGAAGCACGGGTCGGCAGGGGGGCGAAGATACCCTACGAGCAGTACTTC.